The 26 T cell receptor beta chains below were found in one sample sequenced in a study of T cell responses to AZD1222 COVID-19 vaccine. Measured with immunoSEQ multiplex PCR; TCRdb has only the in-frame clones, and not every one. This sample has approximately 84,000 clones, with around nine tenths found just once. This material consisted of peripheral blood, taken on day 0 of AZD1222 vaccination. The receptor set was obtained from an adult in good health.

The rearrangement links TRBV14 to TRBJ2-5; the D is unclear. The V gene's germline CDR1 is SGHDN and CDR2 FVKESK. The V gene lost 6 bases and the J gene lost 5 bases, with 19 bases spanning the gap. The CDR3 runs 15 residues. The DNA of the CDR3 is TGTGCCAGCAGTTCTCGTTCGGGCGAAACGGAGACCCAGTACTTC. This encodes CASSSRSGETETQYF. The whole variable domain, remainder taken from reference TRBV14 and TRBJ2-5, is EAGVTQFPSHSVIEKGQTVTLRCDPISGHDNLYWYRRVMGKEIKFLLHFVKESKQDESGMPNNRFLAERTGGTYSTLKVQPAELEDSGVYFCASSSRSGETETQYFGPGTRLLVL.

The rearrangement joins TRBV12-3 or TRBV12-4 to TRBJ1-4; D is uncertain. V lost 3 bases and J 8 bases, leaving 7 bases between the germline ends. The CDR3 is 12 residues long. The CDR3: CASSFVGEKLFF. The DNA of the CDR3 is TGTGCCAGCAGTTTCGTTGGGGAAAAACTGTTTTTT.

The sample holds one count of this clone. Here the CDR3 reads CASSSGTGSHEQYF. The CDR3 DNA reads as TGTGCCAGCAGCAGCGGGACAGGGTCTCACGAGCAGTACTTC. The chain links TRBV7-9 to TRBJ2-7, with 9 nucleotides matching TRBD1. Trimming cost V 5 bases and J 5 bases; bases outside gene matches: 7. The germline V gene has CDR1 SEHNR and CDR2 FQNEAQ (reference sequence). The CDR3 is 14 residues long.

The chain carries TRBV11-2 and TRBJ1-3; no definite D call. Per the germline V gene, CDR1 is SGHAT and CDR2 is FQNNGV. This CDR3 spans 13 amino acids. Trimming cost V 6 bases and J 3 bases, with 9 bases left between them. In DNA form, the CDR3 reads TGTGCCAGCAGTCCGTCCCTTGGAAACACCATATATTTT. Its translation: CASSPSLGNTIYF.

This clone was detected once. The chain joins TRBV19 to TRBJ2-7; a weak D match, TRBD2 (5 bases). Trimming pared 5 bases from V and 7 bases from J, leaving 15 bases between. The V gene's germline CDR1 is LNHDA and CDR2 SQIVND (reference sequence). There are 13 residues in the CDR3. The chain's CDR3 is CASSQDWAGEQYF. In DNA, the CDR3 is TGTGCCAGTAGTCAGGACTGGGCGGGTGAGCAGTACTTC. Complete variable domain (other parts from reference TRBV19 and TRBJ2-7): DGGITQSPKYLFRKEGQNVTLSCEQNLNHDAMYWYRQDPGQGLRLIYYSQIVNDFQKGDIAEGYSVSREKKESFPLTVTSAQKNPTAFYLCASSQDWAGEQYFGPGTRLTVT.

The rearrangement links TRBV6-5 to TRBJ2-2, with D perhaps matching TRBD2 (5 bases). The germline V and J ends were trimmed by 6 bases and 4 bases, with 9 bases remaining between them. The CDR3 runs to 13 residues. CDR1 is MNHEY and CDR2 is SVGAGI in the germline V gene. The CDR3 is CASRKRFTGELFF. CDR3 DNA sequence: TGTGCCAGCAGAAAGCGGTTCACCGGGGAGCTGTTTTTT.

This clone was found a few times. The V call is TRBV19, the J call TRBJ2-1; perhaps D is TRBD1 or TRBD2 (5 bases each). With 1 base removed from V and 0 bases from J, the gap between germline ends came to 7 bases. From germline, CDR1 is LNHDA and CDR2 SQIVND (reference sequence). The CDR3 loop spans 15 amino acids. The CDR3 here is CASSIVGTSYNEQFF. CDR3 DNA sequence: TGTGCCAGTAGTATAGTTGGGACCTCCTACAATGAGCAGTTCTTC.

The CDR3 region is CASSHLWGFRGPNYGYTF. DNA of the CDR3: TGTGCCAGCAGCCATCTATGGGGATTTAGGGGGCCTAACTATGGCTACACCTTC. The chain has TRBV7-8 and TRBJ1-2; TRBD1 matches 7 bases. The V segment lost 5 bases and the J segment 0 bases; nucleotides outside the gene matches: 15. CDR3 length equals 18 residues. The germline gives CDR1 SGHVS, CDR2 FQNEAQ.

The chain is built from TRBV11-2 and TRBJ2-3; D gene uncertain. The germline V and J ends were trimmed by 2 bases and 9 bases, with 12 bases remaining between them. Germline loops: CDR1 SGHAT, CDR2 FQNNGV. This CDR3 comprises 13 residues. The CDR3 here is CASSLRAEKTQYF. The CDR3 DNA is TGTGCCAGCAGCTTAAGGGCTGAAAAGACGCAGTATTTT.

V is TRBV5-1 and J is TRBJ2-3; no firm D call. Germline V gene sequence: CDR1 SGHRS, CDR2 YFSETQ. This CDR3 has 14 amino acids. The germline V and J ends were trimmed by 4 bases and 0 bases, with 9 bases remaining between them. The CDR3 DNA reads TGCGCCAGCAGCCCCAGTCCTAGCACAGATACGCAGTATTTT. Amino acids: CASSPSPSTDTQYF.

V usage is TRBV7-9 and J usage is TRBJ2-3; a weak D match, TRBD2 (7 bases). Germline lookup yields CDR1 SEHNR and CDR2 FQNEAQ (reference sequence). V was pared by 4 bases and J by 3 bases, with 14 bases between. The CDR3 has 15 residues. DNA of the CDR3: TGTGCCAGCAGCTCTCTGGCGGGGGCAACAGATACGCAGTATTTT. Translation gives CASSSLAGATDTQYF.

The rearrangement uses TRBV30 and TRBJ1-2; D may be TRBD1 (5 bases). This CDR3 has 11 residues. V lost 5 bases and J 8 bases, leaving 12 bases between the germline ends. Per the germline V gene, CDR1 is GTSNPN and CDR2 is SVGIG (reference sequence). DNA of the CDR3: TGTGCCTGGCAAAAACAGGTCGGCTACACCTTC. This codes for CAWQKQVGYTF.

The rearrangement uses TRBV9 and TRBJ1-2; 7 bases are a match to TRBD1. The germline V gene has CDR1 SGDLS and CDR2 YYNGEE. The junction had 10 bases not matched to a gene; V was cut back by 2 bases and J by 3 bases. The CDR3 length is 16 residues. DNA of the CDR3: TGTGCCAGCAGCGTGGGGGACAGACAAATCCACTATGGCTACACCTTC. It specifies CASSVGDRQIHYGYTF.

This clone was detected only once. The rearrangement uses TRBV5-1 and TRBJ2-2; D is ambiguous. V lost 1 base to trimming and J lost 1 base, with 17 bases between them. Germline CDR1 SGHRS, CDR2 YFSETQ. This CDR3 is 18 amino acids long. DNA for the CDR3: TGCGCCAGCAGCTTGTTCCCAGTCCCGACTCGGAACACCGGGGAGCTGTTTTTT. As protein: CASSLFPVPTRNTGELFF.

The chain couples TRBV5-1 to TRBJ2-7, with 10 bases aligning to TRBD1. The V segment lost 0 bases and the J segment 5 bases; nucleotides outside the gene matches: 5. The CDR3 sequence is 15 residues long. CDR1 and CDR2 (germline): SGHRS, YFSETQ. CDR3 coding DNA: TGCGCCAGCAGCTTGGACGACAGGGGGCAGGACGAGCAGTACTTC. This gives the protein CASSLDDRGQDEQYF.

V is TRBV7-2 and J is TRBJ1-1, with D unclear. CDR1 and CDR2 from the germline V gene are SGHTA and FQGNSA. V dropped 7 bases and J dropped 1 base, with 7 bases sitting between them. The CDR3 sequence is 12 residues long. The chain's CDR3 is CASTKGNTEAFF. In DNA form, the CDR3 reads TGTGCCAGCACCAAGGGGAACACTGAAGCTTTCTTT.

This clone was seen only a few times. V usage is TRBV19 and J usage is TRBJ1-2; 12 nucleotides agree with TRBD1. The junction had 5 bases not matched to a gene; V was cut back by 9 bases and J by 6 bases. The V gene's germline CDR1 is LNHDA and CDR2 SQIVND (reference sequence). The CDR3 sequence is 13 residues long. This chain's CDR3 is CASRDRGRHGYTF. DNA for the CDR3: TGTGCCAGCCGGGACAGGGGGCGTCATGGCTACACCTTC.

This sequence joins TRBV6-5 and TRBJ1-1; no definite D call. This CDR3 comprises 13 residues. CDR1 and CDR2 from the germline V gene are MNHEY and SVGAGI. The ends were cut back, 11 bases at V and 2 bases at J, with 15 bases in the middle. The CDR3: CAGHTERNTEAFF. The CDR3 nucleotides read TGTGCCGGCCATACGGAGAGAAACACTGAAGCTTTCTTT.

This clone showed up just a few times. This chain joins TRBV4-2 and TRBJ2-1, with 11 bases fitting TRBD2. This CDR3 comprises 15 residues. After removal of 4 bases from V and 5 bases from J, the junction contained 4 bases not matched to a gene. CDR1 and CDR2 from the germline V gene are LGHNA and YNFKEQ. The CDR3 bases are TGTGCCAGCAGCCGCATAGCGGGAGGGGACAATGAGCAGTTCTTC. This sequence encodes CASSRIAGGDNEQFF.

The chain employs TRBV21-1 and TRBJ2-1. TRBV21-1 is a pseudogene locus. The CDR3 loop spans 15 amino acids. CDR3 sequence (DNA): TGTGCCAGCAGCAAAGAGGATCTGTGGGTGAATGAGCAGTTCTTC. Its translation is CASSKEDLWVNEQFF.

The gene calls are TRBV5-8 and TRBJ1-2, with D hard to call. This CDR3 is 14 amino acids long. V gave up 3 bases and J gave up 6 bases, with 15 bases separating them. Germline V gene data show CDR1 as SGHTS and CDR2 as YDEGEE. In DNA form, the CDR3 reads TGTGCCAGCAGCTACCGGGTCCTTCAGAATGGCTACACCTTC. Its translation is CASSYRVLQNGYTF.

The CDR3 protein is CASSPDRARDTIYF. DNA of the CDR3: TGTGCCAGTTCCCCGGACAGGGCCAGGGACACCATATATTTT. J is TRBJ1-3 and V is TRBV2; 8 bases align to TRBD1. Looked up from germline, CDR1 is SNHLY and CDR2 is FYNNEI. This CDR3 is 14 amino acids long. V shed 9 bases, J shed 8 bases, and the junction held 12 bases outside the gene matches.

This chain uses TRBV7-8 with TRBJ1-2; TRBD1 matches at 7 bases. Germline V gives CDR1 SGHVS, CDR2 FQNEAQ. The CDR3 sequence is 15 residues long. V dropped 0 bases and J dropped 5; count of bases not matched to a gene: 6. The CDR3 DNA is TGTGCCAGCAGCTTAGCGTCTGGACAGGAGTATGGCTACACCTTC. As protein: CASSLASGQEYGYTF.

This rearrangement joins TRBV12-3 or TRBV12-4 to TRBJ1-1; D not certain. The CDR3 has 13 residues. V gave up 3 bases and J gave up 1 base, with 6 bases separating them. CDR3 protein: CASSFIGNTEAFF. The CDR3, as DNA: TGTGCCAGCAGTTTTATCGGGAACACTGAAGCTTTCTTT.

CDR3 coding DNA: TGTGCCAGTAGTATAGATCTCGCAGCGACCTACGAGCAGTACTTC. Translation: CASSIDLAATYEQYF. V is TRBV19 and J is TRBJ2-7; no definite D call. The V end was cut by 0 bases, the J end by 2 bases, with 11 bases between. The CDR3 is 15 amino acids. Germline assignment: CDR1 LNHDA and CDR2 SQIVND (reference sequence). Combining the CDR3 with reference TRBV19 and TRBJ2-7 gives the whole variable domain DGGITQSPKYLFRKEGQNVTLSCEQNLNHDAMYWYRQDPGQGLRLIYYSQIVNDFQKGDIAEGYSVSREKKESFPLTVTSAQKNPTAFYLCASSIDLAATYEQYFGPGTRLTVT.

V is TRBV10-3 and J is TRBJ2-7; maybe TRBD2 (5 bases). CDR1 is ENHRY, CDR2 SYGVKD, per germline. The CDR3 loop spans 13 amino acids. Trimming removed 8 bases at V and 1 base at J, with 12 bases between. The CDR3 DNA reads TGTGCCATCGGGAGCGGTACTTCCTACGAGCAGTACTTC. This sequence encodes CAIGSGTSYEQYF.